The TCR beta chain described here comes from a study of early T cells in non-severe SARS-CoV-2 infection. Study-level background: Bulk RNA from unsorted whole blood was sequenced; chains were unpaired.

Germline V gene lookup returns CDR1 MNHEY and CDR2 SVGAGI. The germline V and J ends were trimmed by 5 bases and 4 bases, with 14 bases remaining between them. The CDR3 has 14 amino acids. Individual cDNA molecules received unique molecular identifiers during library preparation. Via MiXCR, TCRdb re-called the 5' RACE reads, giving one row per CDR3 protein. The table shows around 70,000 distinct CDR3 sequences, with 9.5% to 15% occurring only once. J is TRBJ1-2 and V is TRBV6-5; tentatively, D is TRBD1 (5 bases). Material for sequencing was whole blood. The source is an adult who was a healthcare worker with PCR-confirmed SARS-CoV-2 infection or an uninfected control (not recorded which). CDR3 coding DNA: TGTGCCAGCAGTACGGGACGGGACCTCTATGGCTACACCTTC. This codes for CASSTGRDLYGYTF.